One and the same sample provided the 21 T cell receptor beta chains below, sequenced in a study of Ad26.COV2.S vaccination and SARS-CoV-2 variants. Treatment of the sample: about 20 received Ad26.COV2.S at low or high dose, single or two shots; 5 received placebo; per-sample allocation not given. The samples date from day 63 after the first vaccine or placebo injection. Only in-frame clones appear in the TCRdb table, and some are missing; sequencing was by immunoSEQ multiplex PCR. This sample has 440,000 or so clones, with about nine tenths found just once. The sequenced sample was peripheral blood, obtained in a trial of Ad26.COV2.S vaccine versus placebo. These receptors came from a person between 18 and 60 years old who received the Ad26.COV2.S COVID-19 vaccine or a placebo.

The rearrangement uses TRBV5-6 and TRBJ2-7; 13 nucleotides match TRBD2. The CDR3 has 15 amino acids. Germline CDR1 is SGHDT and CDR2 is YYEEEE. The trim removed 2 bases at V and 4 bases at J, leaving 3 bases unmatched. CDR3 sequence (DNA): TGTGCCAGCAGCTTCGGGACTAGCGGGAATTACGAGCAGTACTTC. This sequence encodes CASSFGTSGNYEQYF.

The chain links TRBV21-1 to TRBJ2-1; TRBD2, the table's D call, was not compared with the DNA. TRBV21-1 constitutes a pseudogene. CDR3 length equals 21 residues. The CDR3 is CASSKTPGLAGPVPSYNEQFF. The CDR3, as DNA: TGTGCCAGCAGCAAAACCCCGGGACTAGCGGGACCGGTGCCCTCCTACAATGAGCAGTTCTTC.

V usage is TRBV5-4 and J usage is TRBJ1-2; the match to TRBD1 covers 7 bases. The CDR3 consists of 14 residues. The V gene's germline CDR1 is SGHNT and CDR2 YYREEE (reference sequence). The V and J ends lost 0 bases and 2 bases, in that order; junction bases with no gene match: 1. DNA for the CDR3: TGTGCCAGCAGCTTGGGACAGGGAAACTATGGCTACACCTTC. Translation: CASSLGQGNYGYTF.

The rearrangement joins TRBV27 to TRBJ1-1; TRBD1 agrees at 7 bases. This CDR3 is 14 amino acids long. Germline V gene lookup returns CDR1 MNHEY and CDR2 SMNVEV (reference sequence). With 7 bases clipped from V and 6 bases from J, the junction kept 11 bases outside the gene matches. CDR3 sequence (DNA): TGTGCCAGCACCCCCCAACAGGGGTGGCCTGAAGCTTTCTTT. Its protein product is CASTPQQGWPEAFF.

The chain recombines TRBV28 with TRBJ2-1; 8 positions agree with TRBD2. The V segment lost 6 bases and the J segment 5 bases; nucleotides outside the gene matches: 15. Germline V gives CDR1 MDHEN, CDR2 SYDVKM. CDR3 length equals 17 residues. The CDR3 reads CASSPARGGAGDNEQFF. CDR3 coding DNA: TGTGCCAGCAGCCCCGCCCGGGGGGGCGCGGGGGACAATGAGCAGTTCTTC. Supplemented by reference TRBV28 and TRBJ2-1, the full variable domain reads DVKVTQSSRYLVKRTGEKVFLECVQDMDHENMFWYRQDPGLGLRLIYFSYDVKMKEKGDIPEGYSVSREKKERFSLILESASTNQTSMYLCASSPARGGAGDNEQFFGPGTRLTVL.

The gene calls are TRBV27 and TRBJ2-1; 14 positions match TRBD2. CDR1 is MNHEY and CDR2 is SMNVEV in the germline V gene (reference sequence). The CDR3 loop spans 18 amino acids. Trimming at V came to 7 bases and at J to 2 bases, leaving 10 bases not matched to a gene. CDR3: CASTSRLAGGGAYNEQFF. DNA of the CDR3: TGTGCCAGCACCTCCCGACTAGCGGGAGGGGGGGCCTACAATGAGCAGTTCTTC.

The chain couples TRBV27 to TRBJ2-2, with 8 bases fitting TRBD1. The CDR3 sequence is 16 residues long. The V gene's germline CDR1 is MNHEY and CDR2 SMNVEV (reference sequence). V shed 5 bases, J shed 4 bases, and the junction held 9 bases outside the gene matches. The CDR3 nucleotides read TGTGCCAGCAGTCATGGACAGGGTTACTTCACCGGGGAGCTGTTTTTT. Encoded protein: CASSHGQGYFTGELFF.

The CDR3 DNA sequence: TGTGCCAGCAGGACTGCAGGGCCCGGACTGTTTTTT. Protein product: CASRTAGPGLFF. The chain combines TRBV28 with TRBJ1-4; TRBD1 might be the D (5 bases). The CDR3 consists of 12 residues. V was cut by 6 bases and J by 13 bases, with 15 bases left in between. CDR1 and CDR2 from the germline V gene are MDHEN and SYDVKM.

The chain combines TRBV6-2 or TRBV6-3 with TRBJ2-1; TRBD1 aligns across 8 bases. V was clipped by 6 bases and J by 2 bases; unmatched bases: 15. CDR1 is MNHEY and CDR2 is SVGEGT in the germline V gene. The CDR3 totals 18 residues. This chain's CDR3 is CASSPFGSTGVTYNEQFF. The CDR3 DNA is TGTGCCAGCAGCCCTTTTGGCTCGACAGGGGTCACCTACAATGAGCAGTTCTTC.

This sequence joins TRBV7-8 and TRBJ1-1; D not resolved. V lost 4 bases and J lost 3, with 15 bases in between. Germline CDR1 and CDR2: SGHVS and FQNEAQ. This CDR3 has 15 amino acids. The CDR3: CASSSPVFKDTEAFF. The CDR3 nucleotides read TGTGCCAGCAGCTCCCCCGTTTTTAAGGACACTGAAGCTTTCTTT.

This clone was found a few times. The sample has other DNA sequences that encode this CDR3 too. The chain couples TRBV7-9 to TRBJ1-1; D is unresolved. Between the trimmed V and J ends, which lost 1 base and 1 base, there was a span of 4 bases. The CDR3 sequence is 13 residues long. The germline V gene encodes CDR1 SEHNR and CDR2 FQNEAQ (reference sequence). The CDR3 sequence: CASSLVGNTEAFF. Written as DNA, the CDR3 is TGTGCCAGCAGCTTAGTTGGGAACACTGAAGCTTTCTTT.

V usage is TRBV7-3 and J usage is TRBJ2-7; TRBD1 matches at 9 bases. CDR1 and CDR2 from the germline V gene are SGHTA and FQGTGA. The V gene end was trimmed by 5 bases and the J gene end by 1 base; junction bases not matched to a gene: 6. The CDR3 runs to 15 residues. For the CDR3, the DNA is TGTGCCAGCAGCATCACAGGGGGCATTTCCTACGAGCAGTACTTC. This encodes CASSITGGISYEQYF.

The rearrangement links TRBV28 to TRBJ2-2; 11 bases fit TRBD2. Germline trimming cut 6 bases from V and 6 bases from J; bases unmatched to any gene: 9. The length of the CDR3 is 16 residues. Germline CDR1 is MDHEN and CDR2 is SYDVKM. The CDR3 DNA follows: TGTGCCAGCAGGTCCGATAGCGGGAGGGCCTCCGGGGAGCTGTTTTTT. It yields the protein CASRSDSGRASGELFF.

This clone was seen only once. The J gene is TRBJ2-1, the V gene TRBV9, with 7 bases identical to TRBD2. Per the germline V gene, CDR1 is SGDLS and CDR2 is YYNGEE. V dropped 4 bases and J dropped 10; count of bases not matched to a gene: 14. This CDR3 contains 15 residues. Here the CDR3 reads CASSPRSGIGPEQFF. The CDR3 DNA reads TGTGCCAGCAGCCCTAGGAGCGGGATAGGTCCGGAGCAGTTCTTC.

This chain uses TRBV27 with TRBJ2-3, with D unresolved. The V end lost 8 bases, the J end lost 0 bases, and 9 bases lay between the germline ends. CDR1 and CDR2 from the germline V gene are MNHEY and SMNVEV (reference sequence). The CDR3 is 13 amino acids. CDR3 amino acids: CASRPYSTDTQYF. In DNA form, the CDR3 reads TGTGCCAGCCGGCCTTATAGCACAGATACGCAGTATTTT.

The genes are TRBV28 and TRBJ2-7; TRBD1 matches at 10 bases. There are 15 residues in the CDR3. Germline V gene sequence: CDR1 MDHEN, CDR2 SYDVKM. Germline trimming cut 3 bases from V and 0 bases from J; bases unmatched to any gene: 2. The DNA of the CDR3 is TGTGCCAGCAGTTTCGACAGGGGGCTCTCCTACGAGCAGTACTTC. This encodes CASSFDRGLSYEQYF.

The chain is built from TRBV7-6 and TRBJ2-3; D call uncertain. The ends were cut back, 5 bases at V and 2 bases at J, with 5 bases in the middle. CDR3 size: 12 residues. Looked up from germline, CDR1 is SGHVS and CDR2 is FNYEAQ. The CDR3 nucleotides read TGTGCCAGCAGCAAGGACACAGATACGCAGTATTTT. Translated, it gives CASSKDTDTQYF.

This rearrangement joins TRBV6-5 to TRBJ1-3; D is possibly TRBD1 (5 bases). V lost 0 bases to trimming and J lost 0 bases, with 9 bases between them. The CDR3 is made up of 16 amino acids. Germline CDR1 is MNHEY and CDR2 is SVGAGI. The DNA of the CDR3 is TGTGCCAGCAGTTACTCGACAGTAAGCTCTGGAAACACCATATATTTT. Encoded protein: CASSYSTVSSGNTIYF.

This chain links TRBV5-1 with TRBJ2-3, with 8 bases lining up with TRBD2. The length of the CDR3 is 15 residues. Trimming at V came to 4 bases and at J to 3 bases, leaving 7 bases not matched to a gene. Germline assignment: CDR1 SGHRS and CDR2 YFSETQ. The CDR3 is CASSPGASGTDTQYF. CDR3 nucleotides: TGCGCCAGCAGCCCGGGGGCTAGCGGGACAGATACGCAGTATTTT.

The chain links TRBV10-3 to TRBJ2-3, with D perhaps TRBD1 or TRBD2 (6 bases each). With 3 bases removed from V and 6 bases from J, the gap between germline ends came to 10 bases. This CDR3 has 13 residues. CDR1 and CDR2 from the germline V gene are ENHRY and SYGVKD. CDR3 bases: TGTGCCATCAGTGAAGGGGGGCGGGATACGCAGTATTTT. Its translation: CAISEGGRDTQYF.

The J gene is TRBJ2-7, the V gene TRBV11-3; TRBD2 might be the D (5 bases). This CDR3 has 13 residues. V lost 2 bases, J lost 7 bases, and 12 bases lay in between. Looked up from germline, CDR1 is SGHNT and CDR2 is YENEEA. CDR3 bases: TGTGCCAGCAGCTTATTAGCGATGGGGGAGCAGTACTTC. This codes for CASSLLAMGEQYF.